These 20 T cell receptor beta chains came from one sample sequenced in a study of metastatic and nonmetastatic thyroid tumors. TCRdb re-called clones via MiXCR from the PCR reads. The sample lists tens of thousands of clones; 20% to 25% were seen once. Prior to thyroid surgery, none of the patients had received any treatment. The sequencing sample was made of blood. These receptors were taken from a female donor with papillary thyroid cancer or a benign thyroid nodule (not recorded which). Some clones in this sample may be carry-over from other donors' samples.

This clone occurred a few times. The CDR3 region has the DNA TGTGCCAGCAGTTTAGCGGGGGCCATTGGGGAGCAGTTCTTC. Its protein product is CASSLAGAIGEQFF. This chain joins TRBV27 and TRBJ2-1; possible D gene TRBD2, 7 bases. Germline values: CDR1 MNHEY, CDR2 SMNVEV (reference sequence). The CDR3 is 14 amino acids. V dropped 2 bases and J dropped 10 bases, with 15 bases sitting between them.

The rearrangement uses TRBV19 and TRBJ1-2; TRBD1 agrees at 8 bases. From germline, CDR1 is LNHDA and CDR2 SQIVND (reference sequence). J gave up 0 bases and V 3 bases, and 9 bases lay outside the gene matches. The CDR3 extends over 17 amino acids. The DNA for the CDR3 is TGTGCCAGTAGTATCGTCGGACAGGGAGCAGCTAACTATGGCTACACCTTC. It is translated as CASSIVGQGAANYGYTF. The whole variable domain, remainder taken from reference TRBV19 and TRBJ1-2, is DGGITQSPKYLFRKEGQNVTLSCEQNLNHDAMYWYRQDPGQGLRLIYYSQIVNDFQKGDIAEGYSVSREKKESFPLTVTSAQKNPTAFYLCASSIVGQGAANYGYTFGSGTRLTVV.

The chain couples TRBV27 to TRBJ2-7; no firm D call. The CDR3 sequence is 14 residues long. The ends were cut back, 4 bases at V and 1 base at J, with 11 bases in the middle. Germline V gene sequence: CDR1 MNHEY, CDR2 SMNVEV (reference sequence). CDR3 sequence (DNA): TGTGCCAGCAGTTCGAGTTGGGATTCCTACGAGCAGTACTTC. Translating gives CASSSSWDSYEQYF.

This clone was counted many times. The chain is built from TRBV5-1 and TRBJ2-2; no clear D. Between the trimmed V and J ends, which lost 4 bases and 0 bases, there was a span of 10 bases. The germline V gene encodes CDR1 SGHRS and CDR2 YFSETQ. CDR3 length: 15 residues. The CDR3 DNA sequence: TGCGCCAGCAGCCCGTTTGGGTCGAACACCGGGGAGCTGTTTTTT. The encoded protein is CASSPFGSNTGELFF.

This clone was counted ten times or more. The gene calls are TRBV4-3 and TRBJ1-3; D not certain. Germline CDR1 and CDR2: LGHNA and YSLEER. The V end was cut by 0 bases, the J end by 2 bases, with 11 bases between. The CDR3 extends over 16 amino acids. CDR3 in amino acids: CASSQDGERTGNTIYF. CDR3 coding DNA: TGCGCCAGCAGCCAAGATGGAGAAAGAACTGGAAACACCATATATTTT.

The chain joins TRBV11-2 to TRBJ2-7; possible D gene TRBD2, 6 bases. Trimming took off 4 bases at V and 4 bases at J, with 23 bases between the two ends. The CDR3 totals 17 residues. Per germline, CDR1 SGHAT and CDR2 FQNNGV. The CDR3 reads CASSSRVTGVFSYEQYF. In DNA, the CDR3 is TGTGCCAGCAGCTCCAGAGTGACGGGAGTTTTTAGTTACGAGCAGTACTTC.

This clone was recorded many times. The V and J genes are TRBV5-1 and TRBJ1-1, with D unclear. Trimming left V 0 bases short and J 5 bases short, with 14 bases between. The CDR3 runs to 15 residues. The germline V gene has CDR1 SGHRS and CDR2 YFSETQ. The CDR3 reads CASSLGSAGGTEAFF. CDR3 sequence (DNA): TGCGCCAGCAGCTTGGGATCGGCAGGAGGGACTGAAGCTTTCTTT.

This clone was counted a few times. This clone may be a read error of a much larger clone one base away. The chain joins TRBV2 to TRBJ2-3; TRBD2 matches at 8 bases. CDR3 size: 14 residues. Germline trimming cut 5 bases from V and 8 bases from J; bases unmatched to any gene: 9. Germline CDR1 and CDR2: SNHLY and FYNNEI. CDR3 residues: CASSSNPGRGTQYF. CDR3 DNA sequence: TGTGCCAGCAGTTCGAACCCCGGGAGGGGTACGCAGTATTTT.

This clone has ten or more counts. This may be a read error, as it is one base from a much larger clone. The V gene is TRBV12-3 or TRBV12-4, the J gene TRBJ1-3; D unresolved. The CDR3 contains 13 residues. The CDR3 nucleotides read TGTGCCAGCAGAGGGAGCTCTGGAAACACCACATATTTT. It codes for CASRGSSGNTTYF.

On this clone itself: A read error may account for a junction end that differs from germline. The rearrangement joins TRBV30 to TRBJ2-5, with 8 bases fitting TRBD2. Germline values: CDR1 GTSNPN, CDR2 SVGIG (reference sequence). The CDR3 spans 16 residues. CDR3 sequence reads: CVWSGRSGSLVETQYF. The CDR3 bases are TGTGTCTGGAGTGGCCGAAGCGGGAGTCTGGTGGAGACCCAGTACTTC. Full variable domain (missing parts from reference TRBV30 and TRBJ2-5): SQTIHQWPATLVQPVGSPLSLECTVEGTSNPNLYWYRQAAGRGLQLLFYSVGIGQISSEVPQNLSASRPQDRQFILSSKKLLLSDSGFYLCVWSGRSGSLVETQYFGPGTRLLVL.

The V gene is TRBV20-1, the J gene TRBJ2-7; possibly TRBD2 for D (6 bases). The germline CDR1 and CDR2 sequences are DFQATT and SNEGSKA (reference sequence). CDR3 length: 15 amino acids. Deletions cut 5 bases from V and 7 bases from J, with 24 bases between. The CDR3 here is CSASRLPHPGVEQYF. The CDR3 nucleotides are TGCAGTGCTTCCCGATTGCCTCACCCGGGGGTTGAGCAGTACTTC.

The rearrangement links TRBV28 to TRBJ1-6, with D hard to call. The CDR3 consists of 16 residues. V lost 5 bases and J 5 bases, leaving 16 bases between the germline ends. Looked up from germline, CDR1 is MDHEN and CDR2 is SYDVKM. The CDR3 spells CASSLQPPRDNSPLHF. The CDR3 nucleotides are TGTGCCAGCAGTCTACAACCTCCCCGGGATAATTCACCCCTCCACTTT.

This clone was observed many times. The V call is TRBV6-1, the J call TRBJ1-2; perhaps TRBD1 as D (5 bases). The V and J ends lost 9 bases and 4 bases respectively, with 12 bases between them. Germline V gives CDR1 MNHNS, CDR2 SASEGT. The CDR3 has 12 residues. In nucleotides, the CDR3 is TGTGCCAGGGGGGACGGACTCTATGGCTACACCTTC. Translation: CARGDGLYGYTF.

This clone has a count of ten or more. The chain links TRBV7-9 to TRBJ2-7; D remains ambiguous. V gave up 2 bases and J gave up 7 bases, with 15 bases separating them. This CDR3 is built from 14 residues. CDR1 is SEHNR, CDR2 FQNEAQ, per germline (reference sequence). Here the CDR3 DNA reads TGTGCCAGCAGCTTAAAGGCGGCTACTTCGGAGCAGTACTTC. Residues: CASSLKAATSEQYF. Drawing the rest from reference TRBV7-9 and TRBJ2-7, the complete variable domain is DTGVSQNPRHKITKRGQNVTFRCDPISEHNRLYWYRQTLGQGPEFLTYFQNEAQLEKSRLLSDRFSAERPKGSFSTLEIQRTEQGDSAMYLCASSLKAATSEQYFGPGTRLTVT.

This clone came up many times. The J gene is TRBJ2-1, the V gene TRBV5-1, with 10 bases lining up with TRBD2. J lost 4 bases, V lost 2 bases, and 6 bases had no gene match. CDR1 SGHRS and CDR2 YFSETQ come from the germline V gene. This CDR3 is built from 16 residues. Here the CDR3 reads CASSLGAGGGYNEQFF. The CDR3 bases are TGCGCCAGCAGCTTAGGAGCGGGAGGGGGATACAATGAGCAGTTCTTC.

This clone has ten or more counts. The chain couples TRBV4-3 to TRBJ2-7; 10 bases map to TRBD1. Losses at the gene ends were 1 base for V and 6 bases for J; bases not matched to a gene: 15. Germline V lookup: CDR1 LGHNA, CDR2 YSLEER. The CDR3 covers 18 residues. CDR3 residues: CASSQGNPGTGDFREQYF. The CDR3 nucleotides are TGCGCCAGCAGCCAAGGGAACCCGGGGACAGGGGATTTTCGCGAGCAGTACTTC.

The table lists this clone with many counts. The CDR3, as DNA: TGTGCCAGCAGTTTCAAACCCGATGGACAGGGGAATGGCTACACCTTC. Residues: CASSFKPDGQGNGYTF. The chain uses TRBV28 and TRBJ1-2; 9 bases are shared with TRBD1. CDR1 and CDR2 from the germline V gene are MDHEN and SYDVKM. V lost 3 bases and J lost 6; bases outside the gene matches: 11. CDR3 length: 16 amino acids.

This clone was observed many times. The chain employs TRBV25-1 and TRBJ2-1, with D perhaps TRBD1 or TRBD2 (5 bases each). Germline V gene sequence: CDR1 MGHDK, CDR2 SYGVNS. V was pared by 1 base and J by 9 bases, with 19 bases between. This CDR3 comprises 16 residues. The CDR3 here is CASSEWRGPIDSEQFF. In nucleotides, the CDR3 is TGTGCCAGCAGTGAATGGAGAGGGCCTATTGACAGTGAGCAGTTCTTC.

The chain combines TRBV20-1 with TRBJ1-6; no definite D call. CDR1 DFQATT and CDR2 SNEGSKA come from the germline V gene (reference sequence). The ends were cut back, 2 bases at V and 5 bases at J, with 13 bases in the middle. The CDR3 runs 15 residues. The CDR3 sequence is CSARTRPGNNSPLHF. CDR3 bases: TGCAGTGCTAGAACAAGACCGGGTAATAATTCACCCCTCCACTTT.

This clone was seen a handful of times. A read error may account for a junction end that differs from germline. J is TRBJ2-2 and V is TRBV12-3 or TRBV12-4; D might be TRBD1 (5 bases). This CDR3 region has 15 residues. As DNA, the CDR3 is TGTGACAGCAGGGTGGTGTCTTTCTCTTCCGGGGAGCTGTTTTTT. Its protein is CDSRVVSFSSGELFF.